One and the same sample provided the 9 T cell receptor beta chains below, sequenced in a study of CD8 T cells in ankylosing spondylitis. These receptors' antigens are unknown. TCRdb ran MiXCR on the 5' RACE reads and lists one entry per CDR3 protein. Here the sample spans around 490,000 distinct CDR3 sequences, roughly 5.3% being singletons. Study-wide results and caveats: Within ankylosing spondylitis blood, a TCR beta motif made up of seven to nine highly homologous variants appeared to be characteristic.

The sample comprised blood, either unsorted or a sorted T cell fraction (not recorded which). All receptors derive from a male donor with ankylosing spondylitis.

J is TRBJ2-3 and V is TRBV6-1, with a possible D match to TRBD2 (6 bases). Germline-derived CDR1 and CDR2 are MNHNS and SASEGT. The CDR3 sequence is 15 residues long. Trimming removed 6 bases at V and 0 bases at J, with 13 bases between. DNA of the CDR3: TGTGCCAGCAGAGCTAGCGTTTTTAGCACAGATACGCAGTATTTT. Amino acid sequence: CASRASVFSTDTQYF.

In nucleotides, the CDR3 is TGTGCCAGCAGTTGGGACAGGGCGGGTCAGCCCCAGCATTTT. It encodes CASSWDRAGQPQHF. The chain joins TRBV7-2 to TRBJ1-5; 9 bases align to TRBD1. After removal of 6 bases from V and 6 bases from J, the junction contained 6 bases not matched to a gene. Germline V gives CDR1 SGHTA, CDR2 FQGNSA. The CDR3 is 14 residues long.

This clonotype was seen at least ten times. The CDR3 DNA is TGCAGCGTCGTTACGAAGGAGACTATTCCTATCGAGCAGTACTTC. Translated, it gives CSVVTKETIPIEQYF. The rearrangement links TRBV29-1 to TRBJ2-7, with D maybe TRBD2 (5 bases). The CDR3 has 15 residues. Germline-derived CDR1 and CDR2 are SQVTM and ANQGSEA. Trimming removed 6 bases at V and 6 bases at J, with 24 bases between.

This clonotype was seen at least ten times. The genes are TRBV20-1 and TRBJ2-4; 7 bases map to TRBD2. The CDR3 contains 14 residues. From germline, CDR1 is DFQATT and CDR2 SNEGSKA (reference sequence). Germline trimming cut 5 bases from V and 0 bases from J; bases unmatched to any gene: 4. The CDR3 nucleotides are TGCAGTGCTGCGGGGGTGGGAGCCAAAAACATTCAGTACTTC. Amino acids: CSAAGVGAKNIQYF.

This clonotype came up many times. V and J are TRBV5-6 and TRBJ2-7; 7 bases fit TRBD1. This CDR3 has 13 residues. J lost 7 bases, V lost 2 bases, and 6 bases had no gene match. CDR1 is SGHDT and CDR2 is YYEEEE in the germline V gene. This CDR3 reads CASSFEGAREQYF. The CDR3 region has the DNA TGTGCCAGCAGCTTTGAGGGGGCGCGGGAGCAGTACTTC.

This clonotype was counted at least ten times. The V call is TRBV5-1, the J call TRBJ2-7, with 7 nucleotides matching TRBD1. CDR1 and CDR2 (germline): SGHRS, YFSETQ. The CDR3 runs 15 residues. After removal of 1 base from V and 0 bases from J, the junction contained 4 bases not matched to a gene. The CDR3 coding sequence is TGCGCCAGCAGCTTGACAGGGGCTCCCTCCTACGAGCAGTACTTC. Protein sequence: CASSLTGAPSYEQYF. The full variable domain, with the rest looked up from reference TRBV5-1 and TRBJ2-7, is KAGVTQTPRYLIKTRGQQVTLSCSPISGHRSVSWYQQTPGQGLQFLFEYFSETQRNKGNFPGRFSGRQFSNSRSEMNVSTLELGDSALYLCASSLTGAPSYEQYFGPGTRLTVT.

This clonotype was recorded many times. Here the CDR3 DNA reads TGTGCCAGCAGGTCCGGGGGTGCAGCTGGGGGAGATACGCAGTATTTT. Translation: CASRSGGAAGGDTQYF. This chain uses TRBV6-2 or TRBV6-3 with TRBJ2-3; D is possibly TRBD2 (6 bases). CDR3 size: 16 residues. CDR1 is MNHEY, CDR2 SVGEGT, per germline. V was clipped by 6 bases and J by 5 bases, with 21 bases between them.

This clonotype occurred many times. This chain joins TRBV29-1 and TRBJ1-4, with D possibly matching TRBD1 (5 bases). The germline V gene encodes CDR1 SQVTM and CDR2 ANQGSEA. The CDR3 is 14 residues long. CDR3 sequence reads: CGPGGTVANEKLFF. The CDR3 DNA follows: TGCGGTCCGGGGGGGACCGTGGCTAATGAAAAACTGTTTTTT. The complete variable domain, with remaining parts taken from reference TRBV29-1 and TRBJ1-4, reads SAVISQKPSRDICQRGTSLTIQCQVDSQVTMMFWYRQQPGQSLTLIATANQGSEATYESGFVIDKFPISRPNLTFSTLTVSNMSPEDSSIYLCGPGGTVANEKLFFGSGTQLSVL.

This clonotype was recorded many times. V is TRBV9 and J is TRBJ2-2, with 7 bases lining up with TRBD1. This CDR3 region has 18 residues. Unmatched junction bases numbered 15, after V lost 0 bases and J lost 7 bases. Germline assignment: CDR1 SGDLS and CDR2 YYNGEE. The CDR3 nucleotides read TGTGCCAGCAGCGTAGCCCCCACTACGACAGGGCGCGGCGGGGAGCTGTTTTTT. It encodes CASSVAPTTTGRGGELFF.